The present TCR beta chain was sequenced within a study of OX40 agonist ivuxolimab in advanced cancers. About the study as a whole: Ivuxolimab was a fully human IgG2 agonistic monoclonal antibody targeting the costimulatory receptor OX40 (CD134). The purpose of peripheral TCRbeta sequencing was to test whether ivuxolimab changed TCR sequence diversity and led to clonal T-cell expansion. Patients were allowed to have had prior anti-PD-1, anti-PD-L1 or anti-CTLA-4 therapy, and approximately 43% of the dose-escalation patients had previously received checkpoint inhibitors. In the dose-escalation cohort, 82.7% of patients were male, and the mean age was roughly 60 years, with a range of roughly 20 to 85. The monotherapy dose-escalation portion (N = 52 patients) of the phase I ivuxolimab trial is reported in the paper. Intravenous ivuxolimab was administered to patients every 2 weeks at six dose levels: 0.01, 0.1, 0.3, 1.5, 3 and 10 mg/kg. Partial responses were achieved by three dose-escalation patients, of whom one had hepatocellular carcinoma and two had cutaneous melanoma. Of the approximately 53 patients in dose escalation, about 20 had hepatocellular carcinoma, some 15 had melanoma, 9 had renal cell carcinoma and 9 had head and neck cancer.

In regard to this clone: The antigen this receptor binds is unknown. Base qualities are not recorded, but no much larger clone differs from it by a single base.

Points the paper makes about the study in general: Antigen specificity was not determined for the clonally expanded peripheral T cells. In partial responders in the 0.1-3.0 mg/kg groups, normalized peripheral clonal expansion was found to be among the lowest, especially among CD8+ T cells. Clonal expansion of both CD4+ and CD8+ blood T cells was observed from baseline to week 6 at doses 0.1 to 3.0 mg/kg. After ivuxolimab, CD8+ T cells had more expanded clones than CD4+ T cells on average. Low levels of normalized T-cell clonal expansion were also seen in some nonresponding patients.

Patients with autoimmune disease history or receiving systemic immunosuppression were excluded from the trial. Peripheral blood for TCR sequencing was drawn from every dose cohort at baseline, at cycle 4 day 1 and at cycle 7 day 1. The samples were taken from a phase I, first-in-human, multicenter, open-label dose-escalation trial of ivuxolimab. Adults with locally advanced or metastatic melanoma, renal cell, hepatocellular, or head and neck squamous cell carcinoma were enrolled in the trial. Before TCR sequencing, CD4+ T cells and CD8+ T cells were sorted from peripheral blood as separate populations. To sequence the TCRbeta CDR3 region, genomic DNA was isolated from the sorted cells. TCRbeta CDR3 regions were sequenced using the immunoSEQ Assay. Sourced from immuneACCESS, this table was stored by TCRdb with only in-frame sequences that have V and J called. A share of the clones is absent; for the studies checked, an unresolved V gene accounts for under half, and the remainder has no known explanation. Within this sample are some 87,000 clones, with 94% of them counted one time only. The ten largest make up approximately 11% of the sample.

Inclusive of the bounding cysteine and phenylalanine, the CDR3 is 19 residues long. Kept here is only the CDR3 DNA, which spans 57 bases and is read in frame from base 1. Reading the germline V gene gives CDR1 SGDLS and CDR2 YYNGEE. The junction shows trimming of 3 bases on V and 8 bases on J, and the gene matches do not reach 15 bases of it. This specimen was CD4+ or CD8+ T cells sorted from blood, taken in a trial of the OX40 agonist ivuxolimab. The TCR originated in an adult with an advanced solid tumor such as melanoma, head and neck, liver or kidney cancer. The chain is assembled from TRBV9 and TRBJ2-6, and 12 bases in between align with TRBD1. Read as DNA, the sequence is TGTGCCAGCAGCGCCCCCCGGGACAGGGGGCTATCCGGGACCAACGTCCTGACTTTC. It is translated as CASSAPRDRGLSGTNVLTF. With the portions outside the CDR3 filled from the reference TRBV9 and TRBJ2-6 genes, the complete variable region becomes DSGVTQTPKHLITATGQRVTLRCSPRSGDLSVYWYQQSLDQGLQFLIQYYNGEERAKGNILERFSAQQFPDLHSELNLSSLELGDSALYFCASSAPRDRGLSGTNVLTFGAGSRLTVL.